This record covers a single T cell receptor (beta chain). The source of the sample is a study of blood T cell repertoires in COVID-19. Assay: immunoSEQ multiplex PCR; the TCRdb copy retains only in-frame clones and omits some. Of 150,000 to 250,000 clones listed, 82% are singletons. This CDR3 is built from 13 residues. CDR1 and CDR2 from the germline V gene are SGHNT and YYREEE (reference sequence). Trimming stripped 2 bases from V and 5 bases from J, with 8 bases between. This receptor was taken from a human donor with acute or convalescent COVID-19. The donor label of this sample is uncertain. The sequenced sample was peripheral blood. This chain connects TRBV5-4 to TRBJ1-5, with D unclear. This CDR3 is CASSFGGDQPQHF. The CDR3, as DNA: TGTGCCAGCAGCTTCGGCGGAGATCAGCCCCAGCATTTT.